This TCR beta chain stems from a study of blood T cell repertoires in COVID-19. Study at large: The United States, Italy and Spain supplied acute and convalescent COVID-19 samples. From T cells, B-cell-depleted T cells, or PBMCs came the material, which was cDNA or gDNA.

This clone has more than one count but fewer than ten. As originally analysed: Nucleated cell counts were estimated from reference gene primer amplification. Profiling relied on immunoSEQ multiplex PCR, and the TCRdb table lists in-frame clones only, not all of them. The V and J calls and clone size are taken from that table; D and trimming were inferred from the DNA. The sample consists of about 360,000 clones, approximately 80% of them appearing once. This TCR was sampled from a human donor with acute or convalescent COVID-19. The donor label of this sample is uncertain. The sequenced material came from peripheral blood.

Here the CDR3 reads CASSLNADTLAGQHF. CDR3 sequence (DNA): TGTGCCAGCAGCTTAAATGCTGACACCCTGGCCGGCCAGCATTTT. This sequence joins TRBV7-8 and TRBJ1-5; D not certain. The CDR3 runs 15 residues. CDR1 and CDR2 from the germline V gene are SGHVS and FQNEAQ. V was trimmed by 2 bases and J by 12 bases, leaving 20 bases between them.